These 25 T cell receptor beta chains came from one sample sequenced in a study of T-cell memory formation after mild COVID-19. In TCRdb, the 5' RACE reads were re-called with MiXCR into one record per CDR3 protein. The sample has hundreds of thousands of distinct CDR3 sequences; roughly 20% are singletons. The material sequenced was PBMCs or a T cell subset sorted from them (not recorded which). These receptors were collected from an adult woman who had mild COVID-19 (a few samples of this study predate the infection). Cell type and time point are not known.

In this sample, this clonotype turned up many times. One end of the junction fails to match germline, which may point to a read error. The chain is built from TRBV7-7 and TRBJ2-1, with 7 positions matching TRBD1. Germline assignment: CDR1 SSHAT and CDR2 FNYEAQ (reference sequence). This CDR3 contains 15 residues. Written as DNA, the CDR3 is TGTGCTAGCAGCTTAGCGTGGACAGGCAACAATGAGCAGTTCTTC. Translation: CASSLAWTGNNEQFF.

To note about this clonotype: One junction end disagrees with the germline gene, perhaps due to a read error. The chain combines TRBV13 with TRBJ2-1; D might be TRBD1 (6 bases). CDR3 length: 15 amino acids. The V gene's germline CDR1 is PRHDT and CDR2 FYEKMQ (reference sequence). CDR3 in DNA: TGTGCCAGCAGATTAGTGGGGGCTCCAAGGGATGAGCAGTTCTTC. This encodes CASRLVGAPRDEQFF.

The chain is built from TRBV6-5 and TRBJ2-2; D uncertain. This CDR3 has 13 amino acids. The germline V gene has CDR1 MNHEY and CDR2 SVGAGI. The V and J ends lost 0 bases and 6 bases respectively, with 5 bases between them. CDR3 in amino acids: CASSYSGPGELFF. The CDR3 nucleotides read TGTGCCAGCAGTTACTCCGGACCCGGGGAGCTGTTTTTT.

This clonotype was seen only a few times. The V gene is TRBV7-9, the J gene TRBJ1-1; TRBD1 aligns across 7 bases. Germline CDR1 and CDR2: SEHNR and FQNEAQ (reference sequence). The V segment lost 6 bases and the J segment 0 bases; nucleotides outside the gene matches: 7. This CDR3 spans 15 amino acids. CDR3 loop: CASRGRTGLNTEAFF. The CDR3 nucleotides read TGTGCCAGCAGGGGAAGGACAGGACTGAACACTGAAGCTTTCTTT.

This clonotype showed up just a few times. The gene calls are TRBV19 and TRBJ2-5, with TRBD2 identical over 14 bases. Per the germline V gene, CDR1 is LNHDA and CDR2 is SQIVND (reference sequence). V was pared by 1 base and J by 0 bases, with 7 bases of the junction left unmatched. This CDR3 contains 19 residues. In nucleotides, the CDR3 is TGTGCCAGTAGTATAGGGGAGGGACTAGCGGGAGCGTACCAAGAGACCCAGTACTTC. Encoded protein: CASSIGEGLAGAYQETQYF.

This chain links TRBV5-1 with TRBJ2-7; the match to TRBD1 covers 9 bases. The J segment lost 5 bases and the V segment lost 3 bases, leaving 9 bases of the junction unmatched. CDR3 length: 15 residues. Germline CDR1 and CDR2: SGHRS and YFSETQ. The chain's CDR3 is CASSSSRDRAHEQYF. The CDR3 bases are TGCGCCAGCAGCTCGAGCCGGGACAGGGCCCACGAGCAGTACTTC. Drawing the rest from reference TRBV5-1 and TRBJ2-7, the complete variable domain is KAGVTQTPRYLIKTRGQQVTLSCSPISGHRSVSWYQQTPGQGLQFLFEYFSETQRNKGNFPGRFSGRQFSNSRSEMNVSTLELGDSALYLCASSSSRDRAHEQYFGPGTRLTVT.

This chain joins TRBV3-1 and TRBJ2-3; D remains unclear. CDR1 is LGHDT and CDR2 is YNNKEL in the germline V gene (reference sequence). CDR3 length equals 13 residues. The germline V and J ends were trimmed by 4 bases and 2 bases, with 7 bases remaining between them. CDR3 sequence: CASSPNPTDTQYF. DNA for the CDR3: TGTGCCAGCAGCCCAAACCCCACAGATACGCAGTATTTT.

This clonotype showed up just a few times. The V call is TRBV6-6, the J call TRBJ1-2, with 10 bases lining up with TRBD1. Germline V CDR1 and CDR2: MNHNY, SVGAGI (reference sequence). V was pared by 2 bases and J by 6 bases, with 9 bases of the junction left unmatched. The CDR3 spans 16 residues. The CDR3 sequence is CASSYTETGGQNGYTF. DNA for the CDR3: TGTGCCAGCAGTTACACTGAGACAGGGGGCCAAAATGGCTACACCTTC.

This clonotype occurred many times. The chain has TRBV11-2 and TRBJ2-1; maybe TRBD2 (7 bases). The CDR3 loop spans 14 amino acids. CDR1 and CDR2 from the germline V gene are SGHAT and FQNNGV. V lost 4 bases to trimming and J lost 5 bases, with 12 bases between them. The CDR3 reads CASSSARGHNEQFF. The CDR3 nucleotides read TGTGCCAGCAGCTCGGCGCGGGGGCACAATGAGCAGTTCTTC.

This chain connects TRBV7-9 to TRBJ2-1; D is undetermined. The CDR3 extends over 13 amino acids. Per the germline V gene, CDR1 is SEHNR and CDR2 is FQNEAQ (reference sequence). Trimming removed 1 base from V and 10 bases from J, with 11 bases in between. The CDR3 DNA is TGTGCCAGCAGCTTAGTCCCAAAAGGGGAGCAGTTCTTC. Encoded protein: CASSLVPKGEQFF.

This clonotype appeared a few times. The chain joins TRBV29-1 to TRBJ2-1, with D perhaps given as TRBD1 or TRBD2 (5 bases each). The ends were cut back, 0 bases at V and 5 bases at J, with 11 bases in the middle. This CDR3 comprises 14 residues. Germline V gives CDR1 SQVTM, CDR2 ANQGSEA. CDR3 coding DNA: TGCAGCGTTGAAGATCGGGGCAGGAACAATGAGCAGTTCTTC. Translation gives CSVEDRGRNNEQFF.

V usage is TRBV12-3 or TRBV12-4 and J usage is TRBJ2-1; D possibly matches TRBD1 or TRBD2 (5 bases each). V dropped 1 base and J dropped 3 bases, with 10 bases sitting between them. This CDR3 comprises 15 residues. The CDR3, as DNA: TGTGCCAGCAGTTTAGGGGACGGTCTCTACAATGAGCAGTTCTTC. This gives the protein CASSLGDGLYNEQFF.

In its sample, this clonotype was seen a few times. The CDR3 spells CASSLVRGSGDYGYTF. The CDR3 DNA reads TGTGCCAGCAGTTTAGTTCGGGGTTCTGGCGACTATGGCTACACCTTC. This chain links TRBV27 with TRBJ1-2; D unresolved. Trimming took off 2 bases at V and 3 bases at J, with 16 bases between the two ends. Germline V lookup: CDR1 MNHEY, CDR2 SMNVEV (reference sequence). The CDR3 runs to 16 residues.

This clonotype was observed a few times. The CDR3 region has the DNA TGTGCCAGCAGCTTAGTGCTGGTCCGGGACAGACTCCAAGAGACCCAGTACTTC. Translated: CASSLVLVRDRLQETQYF. The chain employs TRBV7-2 and TRBJ2-5; TRBD1 matches 7 bases. Trimming removed 1 base from V and 1 base from J; junction bases left unmatched: 12. CDR1 SGHTA and CDR2 FQGNSA come from the germline V gene. This CDR3 comprises 18 residues.

This clonotype was detected a few times. This chain connects TRBV20-1 to TRBJ2-5; D gene uncertain. This CDR3 is 14 amino acids long. Germline V lookup: CDR1 DFQATT, CDR2 SNEGSKA (reference sequence). Trimming shortened V by 3 bases and J by 5 bases, and 16 bases separated the two germline ends. The CDR3 DNA reads as TGCAGTGCTAGGTCTCCGGGTCCTTTGGAGACCCAGTACTTC. It is translated as CSARSPGPLETQYF.

The chain combines TRBV7-9 with TRBJ2-1; 10 bases fit TRBD1. V shed 2 bases and J 2 bases; nucleotides not matched to a gene: 6. There are 17 residues in the CDR3. The V gene's germline CDR1 is SEHNR and CDR2 FQNEAQ (reference sequence). The CDR3 spells CASSLPPGTGAYNEQFF. The CDR3 nucleotides are TGTGCCAGCAGCTTACCCCCCGGGACAGGGGCCTACAATGAGCAGTTCTTC.

V gene TRBV4-1 combines with J gene TRBJ2-2; a possible D gene is TRBD1 (6 bases). The V end was cut by 4 bases, the J end by 2 bases, with 17 bases between. The germline gives CDR1 MGHRA, CDR2 YSYEKL. CDR3 length: 17 residues. CDR3 in amino acids: CASSPFPGAGNTGELFF. CDR3 sequence (DNA): TGCGCCAGCAGCCCCTTCCCAGGGGCGGGTAACACCGGGGAGCTGTTTTTT.

This clonotype was counted a few times. This chain links TRBV20-1 with TRBJ1-2; TRBD1 agrees at 8 bases. The trim removed 3 bases at V and 5 bases at J, leaving 5 bases unmatched. This CDR3 is 13 amino acids long. Germline V gene data show CDR1 as DFQATT and CDR2 as SNEGSKA (reference sequence). CDR3 coding DNA: TGCAGTGCTAGCTCACAGGGGGGATATGGCTACACCTTC. Translation gives CSASSQGGYGYTF.

This clonotype was seen a few times. The genes are TRBV20-1 and TRBJ2-7; weak D call: TRBD1 (6 bases). V lost 4 bases, J lost 3 bases, and 13 bases lay in between. CDR1 is DFQATT, CDR2 SNEGSKA, per germline (reference sequence). The CDR3 contains 13 residues. CDR3 region: CSATNRANYEQYF. DNA of the CDR3: TGCAGTGCTACCAACAGGGCGAACTACGAGCAGTACTTC.

The sample holds a few counts of this clonotype. This chain links TRBV2 with TRBJ2-2, with D tentatively TRBD1 (5 bases). The germline V gene encodes CDR1 SNHLY and CDR2 FYNNEI. V lost 4 bases to trimming and J lost 3 bases, with 15 bases between them. The CDR3 covers 16 residues. The CDR3 sequence: CASSAEDIPYTGELFF. The CDR3 DNA follows: TGTGCCAGCAGTGCTGAGGACATACCTTACACCGGGGAGCTGTTTTTT.

This clonotype was observed a handful of times. This rearrangement joins TRBV6-5 to TRBJ1-1; no reliable D call. CDR3 length: 13 residues. With 6 bases removed from V and 5 bases from J, the gap between germline ends came to 13 bases. Germline lookup yields CDR1 MNHEY and CDR2 SVGAGI. The CDR3: CASSAWEGTEAFF. In nucleotides, the CDR3 is TGTGCCAGCAGCGCCTGGGAGGGAACTGAAGCTTTCTTT.

This clonotype is a singleton in its sample. The rearrangement links TRBV7-8 to TRBJ2-1, with a weak D call TRBD2 (5 bases). Trimming took 0 bases from V and 1 from J, leaving 13 bases between them. This CDR3 comprises 17 residues. Germline-derived CDR1 and CDR2 are SGHVS and FQNEAQ. The chain's CDR3 is CASSLARKAGSYNEQFF. CDR3 nucleotides: TGTGCCAGCAGCTTAGCGCGTAAGGCGGGTTCCTACAATGAGCAGTTCTTC.

The chain has TRBV20-1 and TRBJ1-2; D is perhaps TRBD1 (5 bases). CDR1 is DFQATT and CDR2 is SNEGSKA in the germline V gene (reference sequence). V was pared by 7 bases and J by 4 bases, with 19 bases between. The CDR3 contains 14 residues. The CDR3 DNA sequence: TGCAGTGTCCTCCCGACGGGCAGGGCCTATGGCTACACCTTC. Its protein product is CSVLPTGRAYGYTF.

This chain connects TRBV6-1 to TRBJ2-1; no clear D. Germline V gene lookup returns CDR1 MNHNS and CDR2 SASEGT. This CDR3 spans 16 amino acids. V lost 4 bases, J lost 5 bases, and 18 bases lay in between. The CDR3 DNA sequence: TGTGCCAGCAGTGGACAAATCTCAGGAAGCAACAATGAGCAGTTCTTC. This codes for CASSGQISGSNNEQFF.

This clonotype was seen a few times. CDR3 residues: CASSPRGTAEAFF. The CDR3 DNA reads as TGTGCCAGCAGTCCAAGGGGGACGGCTGAAGCTTTCTTT. The chain uses TRBV12-3 or TRBV12-4 and TRBJ1-1; perhaps TRBD1 as D (6 bases). The CDR3 has 13 residues. Between the trimmed V and J ends, which lost 5 bases and 6 bases, there was a span of 13 bases.